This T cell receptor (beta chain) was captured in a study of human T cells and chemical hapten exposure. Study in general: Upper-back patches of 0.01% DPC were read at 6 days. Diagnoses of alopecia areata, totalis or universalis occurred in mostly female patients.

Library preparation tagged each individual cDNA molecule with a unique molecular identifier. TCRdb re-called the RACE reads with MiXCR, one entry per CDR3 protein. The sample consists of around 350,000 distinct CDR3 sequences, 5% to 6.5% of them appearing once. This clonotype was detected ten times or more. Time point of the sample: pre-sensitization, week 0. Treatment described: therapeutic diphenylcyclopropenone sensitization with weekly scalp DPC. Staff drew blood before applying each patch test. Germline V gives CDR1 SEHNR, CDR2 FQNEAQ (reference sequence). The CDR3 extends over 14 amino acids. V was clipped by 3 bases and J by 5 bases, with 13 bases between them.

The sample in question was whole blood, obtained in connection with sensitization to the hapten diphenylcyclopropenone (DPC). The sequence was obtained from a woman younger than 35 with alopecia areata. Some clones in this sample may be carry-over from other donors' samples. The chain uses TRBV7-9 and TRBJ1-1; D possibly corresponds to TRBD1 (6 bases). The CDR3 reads CASSFSGTRTEAFF. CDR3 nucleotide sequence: TGTGCCAGCAGCTTCTCCGGGACACGGACTGAAGCTTTCTTT.